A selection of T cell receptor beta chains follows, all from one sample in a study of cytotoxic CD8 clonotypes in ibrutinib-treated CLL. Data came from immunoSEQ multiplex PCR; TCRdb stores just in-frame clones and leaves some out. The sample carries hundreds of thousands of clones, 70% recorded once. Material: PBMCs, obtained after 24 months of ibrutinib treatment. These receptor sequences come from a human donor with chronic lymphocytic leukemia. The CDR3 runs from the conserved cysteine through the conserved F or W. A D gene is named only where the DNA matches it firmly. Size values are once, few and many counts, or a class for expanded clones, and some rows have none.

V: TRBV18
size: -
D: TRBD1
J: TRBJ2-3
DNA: TGTGCCAGCCTCGGGTTGGGACAGAGTAGCACAGATACGCAGTATTTT
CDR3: CASLGLGQSSTDTQYF

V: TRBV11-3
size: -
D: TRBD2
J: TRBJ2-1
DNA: TGTGCCAGCAGCTTAAGAGGCGGGAGCAAGGATGAGCAGTTCTTC
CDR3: CASSLRGGSKDEQFF

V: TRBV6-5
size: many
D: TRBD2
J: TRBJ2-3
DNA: TGTGCCAGCAGAACTAGCGTTGGGGACACAGATACGCAGTATTTT
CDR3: CASRTSVGDTDTQYF

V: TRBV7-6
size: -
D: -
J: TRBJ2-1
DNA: TGTGCCAGCAGCTTAGCGCTGTACGGTGAGCAGTTCTTC
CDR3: CASSLALYGEQFF

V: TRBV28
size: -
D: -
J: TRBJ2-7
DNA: TGTGCCAGCAGCCTAACAGGAGCCGAGCAGTACTTC
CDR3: CASSLTGAEQYF

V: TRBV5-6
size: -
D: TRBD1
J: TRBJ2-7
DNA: TGTGCCAGCAGCTTACGAAACGTTAGGACAGGCGGGTACGAGCAGTACTTC
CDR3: CASSLRNVRTGGYEQYF

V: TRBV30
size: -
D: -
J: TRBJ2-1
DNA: TGTGCCTGGAGTATAAATGAGCAGTTCTTC
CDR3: CAWSINEQFF

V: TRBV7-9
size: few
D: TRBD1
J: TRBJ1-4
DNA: TGTGCCAGCAGCCCGACAGGGGGCGCGGGGGAAAAACTGTTTTTT
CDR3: CASSPTGGAGEKLFF

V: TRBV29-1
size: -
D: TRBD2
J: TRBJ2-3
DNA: TGCAGCCTGGGGGGGACTAGCGGGACGACGCAGTATTTT
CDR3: CSLGGTSGTTQYF

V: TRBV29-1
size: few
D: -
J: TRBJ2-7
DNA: TGCAGCGCTACCCATGACAAGTACGAGCAGTACTTC
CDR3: CSATHDKYEQYF

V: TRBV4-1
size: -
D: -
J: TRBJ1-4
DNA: TGCGCCAGCAGCCTGGGATTGGAGGAAAAACTGTTTTTT
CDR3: CASSLGLEEKLFF

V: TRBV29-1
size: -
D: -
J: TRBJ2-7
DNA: TGCAGCGTTGAAGCGGATTCCTACGAGCAGTACTTC
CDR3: CSVEADSYEQYF

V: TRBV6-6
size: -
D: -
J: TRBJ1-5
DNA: TGTGCCAGCATTCCGGGGGGCTGGGGTCAGCCCCAGCATTTT
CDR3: CASIPGGWGQPQHF

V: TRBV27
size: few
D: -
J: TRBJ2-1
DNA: TGTGCCAGCAGTTTCGGTCTTAGCTCCTACAATGAGCAGTTCTTC
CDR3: CASSFGLSSYNEQFF

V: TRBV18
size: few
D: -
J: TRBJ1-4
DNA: TGTGCCAGCTCACCGGTCTCCGAATCTTCAAAAGAAAAACTGTTTTTT
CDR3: CASSPVSESSKEKLFF

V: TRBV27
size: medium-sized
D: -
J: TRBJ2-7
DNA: TGTGCCAGCAGTTTGGGACCCGCCGCCTACGAGCAGTACTTC
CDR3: CASSLGPAAYEQYF

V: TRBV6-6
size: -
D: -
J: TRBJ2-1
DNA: TGTGCCAGCACCGGGAAGTCATCCTACAATGAGCAGTTCTTC
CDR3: CASTGKSSYNEQFF

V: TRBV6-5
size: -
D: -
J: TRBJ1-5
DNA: TGTGCCAGCACCGATATTCGGGGGCAGCCCCAGCATTTT
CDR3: CASTDIRGQPQHF

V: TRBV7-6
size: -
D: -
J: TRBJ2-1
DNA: TGTGCCAGCAGCTCCCTAAACAATGAGCAGTTCTTC
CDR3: CASSSLNNEQFF

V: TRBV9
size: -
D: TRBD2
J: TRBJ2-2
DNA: TGTGCCAGCAGCGGACGACTAGCGGGAGGCACCGGGGAGCTGTTTTTT
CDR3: CASSGRLAGGTGELFF

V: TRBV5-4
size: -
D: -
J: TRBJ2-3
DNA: TGTGCCAGCAGCCCGGACTCCGCAGGAGATACGCAGTATTTT
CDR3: CASSPDSAGDTQYF

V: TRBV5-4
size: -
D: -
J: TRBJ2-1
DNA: TGTGCCAGCAGCTTGGACAGGACAAACTACAATGAGCAGTTCTTC
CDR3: CASSLDRTNYNEQFF

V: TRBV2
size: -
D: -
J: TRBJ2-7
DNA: TGTGCCAGCAGTGGCCTCGGATACGAGCAGTACTTC
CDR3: CASSGLGYEQYF

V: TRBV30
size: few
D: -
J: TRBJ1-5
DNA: TGTGCCTGGAGTGAAGGGAAGGGCAATCAGCCCCAGCATTTT
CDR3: CAWSEGKGNQPQHF

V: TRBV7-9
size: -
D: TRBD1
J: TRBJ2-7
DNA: TGTGCCAGCAGAAGGGGGACAGCAGTCTCCTACGAGCAGTACTTC
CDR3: CASRRGTAVSYEQYF

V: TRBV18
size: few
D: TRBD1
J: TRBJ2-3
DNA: TGTGCCAGCTCACCCACCTCGACAGGGTCAGATACGCAGTATTTT
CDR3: CASSPTSTGSDTQYF

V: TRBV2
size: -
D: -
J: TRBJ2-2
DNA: TGTGCCAGCGTCCCTCGGGTGGGACCCGCGAACACCGGGGAGCTGTTTTTT
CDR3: CASVPRVGPANTGELFF

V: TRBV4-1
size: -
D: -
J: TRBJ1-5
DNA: TGCGCCAGCAGCCAAGGAGGTCTTCAGCTTGGCAATCAGCCCCAGCATTTT
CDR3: CASSQGGLQLGNQPQHF

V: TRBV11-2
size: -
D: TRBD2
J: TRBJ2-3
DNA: TGTGCCAGCAGCTTAGGGGCTAGCGGGAGCAGCACAGATACGCAGTATTTT
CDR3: CASSLGASGSSTDTQYF

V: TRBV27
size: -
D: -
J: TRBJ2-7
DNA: TGTGCCAGCAGTTCAACCCCGACCGGGGACGAGCAGTACTTC
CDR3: CASSSTPTGDEQYF

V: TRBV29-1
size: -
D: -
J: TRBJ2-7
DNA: TGCAGCGCGACAAGTGCCCACGAGCAGTACTTC
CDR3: CSATSAHEQYF

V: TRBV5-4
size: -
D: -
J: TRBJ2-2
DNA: TGTGCCAGCAGCTTCCAGGGCGCGAACACCGGGGAGCTGTTTTTT
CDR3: CASSFQGANTGELFF

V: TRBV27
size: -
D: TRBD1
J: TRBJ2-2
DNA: TGTGCCAGCAGTTGGCAGGGGGCGGACACCGGGGAGCTGTTTTTT
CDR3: CASSWQGADTGELFF

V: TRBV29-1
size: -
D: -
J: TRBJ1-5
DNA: TGCAGCGTCGCGACAGGATCCTTGGATCAGCCCCAGCATTTT
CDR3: CSVATGSLDQPQHF

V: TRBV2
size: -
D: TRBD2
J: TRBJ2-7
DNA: TGTGCCAGCAGTGAGGTGTCTAGCGGAACCTACGAGCAGTACTTC
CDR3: CASSEVSSGTYEQYF

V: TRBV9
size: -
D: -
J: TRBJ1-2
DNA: TGTGCCAGCAGTGACTTTTCGAATGATAACTATGGCTACACCTTC
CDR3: CASSDFSNDNYGYTF

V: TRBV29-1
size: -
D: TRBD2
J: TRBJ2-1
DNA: TGCAGCGTTCCCCTAGCGGGAGGGTCCTACAATGAGCAGTTCTTC
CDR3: CSVPLAGGSYNEQFF

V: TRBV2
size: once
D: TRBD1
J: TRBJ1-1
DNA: TGTGCCAGCGATATGGACAGGGAAAACACTGAAGCTTTCTTT
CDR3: CASDMDRENTEAFF

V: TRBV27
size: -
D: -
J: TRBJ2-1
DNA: TGTGCCAGCAGTTTACTAGCGCGTTACAATGAGCAGTTCTTC
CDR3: CASSLLARYNEQFF

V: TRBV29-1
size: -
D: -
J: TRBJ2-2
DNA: TGCAGCGTTGAAGAGCGCAGGGAGAACACCGGGGAGCTGTTTTTT
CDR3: CSVEERRENTGELFF

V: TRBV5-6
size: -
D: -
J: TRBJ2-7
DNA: TGTGCCAGCAGCTTGGTACAGAACGAGCAGTACTTC
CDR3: CASSLVQNEQYF